This record covers a single TCR beta chain. Its target is unknown. Unsorted bulk tissue (roughly 20-31 mg) underwent RNA and DNA co-extraction. At sampling, these chronic HBV carriers had received no treatment. This entry comes from a study of tumor-infiltrating lymphocytes in primary liver carcinoma. Broader study findings: Tumor-adjacent and tumor-blood pairs shared less of their repertoires than tumor region pairs shared.

CDR1 and CDR2 from the germline V gene are MNHNY and SVGAGI (reference sequence). There are 14 residues in the CDR3. V was clipped by 11 bases and J by 2 bases, with 18 bases between them. From roughly 0.45 ug total RNA, TCR beta cDNA was generated with a primer in the constant region. TCR beta libraries came from three nested multiplex PCR rounds using slightly modified ARM-PCR. Two initial PCR rounds of around 10 cycles each paired TRBV1-TRBV30 forward primers with a C-beta reverse primer. MiXCR, applied by TCRdb to the multiplex PCR reads, yields one record per CDR3 protein. Of roughly 100,000 distinct CDR3 sequences in the sample, about four fifths were seen once.

The receptor was isolated from a man aged 35-49 years with primary liver carcinoma and hepatitis B virus infection. The gene calls are TRBV6-6 and TRBJ1-1; D not resolved. The sequencing input was liver tumor tissue from sampling region 3. Noted subset: tumor region T3, left-lateral pole. The CDR3, as DNA: TGTGCCTACAGTTATTTTTCAGGTAACACTGAAGCTTTCTTT. Translation: CAYSYFSGNTEAFF.